This T cell receptor beta chain was obtained from a study of T-cell memory formation after mild COVID-19. General study results and limits: The authors left the SARS-CoV-2 specificity of second-wave clones peaking on day 37 unconfirmed. Cross-reactive memory apparently joined, as some responding clones appeared in pre-infection memory.

A remark on this clonotype: What it binds is not known. One end of the junction varies from germline; a read error may be responsible.

Researchers used 5'RACE with constant-segment primers to make TCR alpha and TCR beta cDNA libraries that carry sample barcodes and UMIs. TCRdb passed the 5' RACE reads through MiXCR, listing each CDR3 protein once. Here the sample spans around 340,000 distinct CDR3 sequences, approximately 13% being singletons. This CDR3 has 12 amino acids. Germline V gives CDR1 SEHNR, CDR2 FQNEAQ (reference sequence). The chain links TRBV7-9 to TRBJ1-1, with D unclear. The receptor was isolated from a man between 18 and 35 years old who had mild COVID-19 (a few samples of this study predate the infection). Cell type and time point are not known. The sample comprised PBMCs or a T cell subset sorted from them (not recorded which). The CDR3 loop reads CASSLLDTEALF. The CDR3 DNA follows: TGTGCCAGCAGCTTACTCGACACTGAAGCTTTATTT.